This T cell receptor beta chain was recorded in a study of blood T cell repertoires in COVID-19. At the level of the study: Sites in the United States, Italy and Spain provided acute and convalescent COVID-19 samples.

Profiling relied on immunoSEQ multiplex PCR, and the TCRdb table lists in-frame clones only, not all of them. This sample has around 280,000 clones, with over 80% found just once. Germline CDR1 and CDR2: LGHNT and FRNRAP. V lost 0 bases and J 6 bases, leaving 19 bases between the germline ends. There are 17 residues in the CDR3. The sequenced sample consisted of peripheral blood. This chain connects TRBV12-5 to TRBJ2-3; tentatively, D is TRBD2 (6 bases). The clonotype originates from a woman between 45 and 60 years old with active or convalescent COVID-19. The CDR3 DNA reads as TGTGCTAGTGGTTTGGTATCTGGGGAGGCTAGCCCGGATACGCAGTATTTT. It yields the protein CASGLVSGEASPDTQYF. Variable domain in full (rest from reference TRBV12-5 and TRBJ2-3): DARVTQTPRHKVTEMGQEVTMRCQPILGHNTVFWYRQTMMQGLELLAYFRNRAPLDDSGMPKDRFSAEMPDATLATLKIQPSEPRDSAVYFCASGLVSGEASPDTQYFGPGTRLTVL.